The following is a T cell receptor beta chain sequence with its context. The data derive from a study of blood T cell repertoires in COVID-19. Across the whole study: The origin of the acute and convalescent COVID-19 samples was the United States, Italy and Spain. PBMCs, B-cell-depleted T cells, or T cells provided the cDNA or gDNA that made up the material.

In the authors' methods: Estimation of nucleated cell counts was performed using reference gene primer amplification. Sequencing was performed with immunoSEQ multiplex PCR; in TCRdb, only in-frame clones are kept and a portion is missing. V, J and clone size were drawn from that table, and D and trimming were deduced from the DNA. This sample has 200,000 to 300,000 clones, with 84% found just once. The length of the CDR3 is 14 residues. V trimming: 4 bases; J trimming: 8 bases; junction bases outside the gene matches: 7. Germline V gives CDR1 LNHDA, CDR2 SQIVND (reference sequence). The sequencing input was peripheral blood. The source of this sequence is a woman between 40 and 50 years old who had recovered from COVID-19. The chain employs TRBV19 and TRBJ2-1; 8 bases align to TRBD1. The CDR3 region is CASSRTGNFYEQFF. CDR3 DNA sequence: TGTGCCAGTAGTAGGACAGGGAACTTCTATGAGCAGTTCTTC. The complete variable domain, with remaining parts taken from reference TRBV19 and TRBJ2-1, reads DGGITQSPKYLFRKEGQNVTLSCEQNLNHDAMYWYRQDPGQGLRLIYYSQIVNDFQKGDIAEGYSVSREKKESFPLTVTSAQKNPTAFYLCASSRTGNFYEQFFGPGTRLTVL.